The source of this T cell receptor (beta chain) is a study of cytomegalovirus exposure and HLA in healthy donors listed by TCRdb under 2017. Background on the whole study: In an earlier analysis of some 610 of the donors, 276 Gb of sequence data and about 110 million unique TCR beta sequences from about 179 million T cells were reported. Rather than using new phenotypic data, the later analysis identified candidate immune exposures from TCR beta sequences and from how often those sequences occurred across donors. Because of strong linkage in the cohort, roughly five DR-DQ haplotypes were treated as single units for association and clustering. On average, around 200,000 unique TCR beta nucleotide sequences were sequenced per donor among some 420 genotyped donors of the cohort, with around 19% of those sequences being non-productive. An earlier analysis of 587 of the donors used high-throughput TCR beta sequencing to judge whether each TCR beta V gene segment behaved as functional or pseudogenic. High-throughput TCR immunosequencing, statistical association of individual TCRs with disease status, and machine learning were combined to predict cytomegalovirus infection status. The study aimed to test whether signatures of past pathogen exposure could be identified by cataloging public T cell receptors. Of the roughly 400 genotyped donors, roughly 80% fell in the genetic ancestry cluster associated with self-reported Caucasian donors. Alongside the repertoire data, information on donor age, sex, ethnicity and CMV serostatus was compiled. A later analysis re-examined previously published TCR beta repertoires from 500 to 700 donors and added high-resolution HLA genotyping to investigate patterns of TCR occurrence. Class I and class II HLA loci were covered by the typing at four-digit resolution. Approximately 300 gigabases of sequencing data and about 92 million unique TCR sequences made up an early release that covered roughly 670 HLA-typed donors. Typing coverage differed by locus: A, B, C, DRB1 and DQB1 were typed in about 620-630 donors, DQA1 in around 500, DPA1 in approximately 600, and DPB1 in around 440. All discovery cohort repertoires had been generated on a single sequencing platform. A later genetic analysis used genome-wide SNP genotypes for about 55% of the 666 donors, treating that subset as a discovery cohort. The study profiled the T cell repertoires of 500 to 800 subjects by immunosequencing and related them to cytomegalovirus serostatus. Besides the first cohort of roughly 660 subjects, a separate validation cohort made up of roughly 130 different subjects was used.

The library relied on the immunoSEQ multiplex PCR assay. A mixture of 60 forward primers for TCR Vbeta segments and 13 reverse primers for TCR Jbeta segments was used in the multiplex PCR. A multiplex PCR assay on genomic DNA amplified the CDR3 region of rearranged TCR beta genes. The Illumina HiSeq System was used to sequence the amplified TCR beta libraries as 87-base-pair reads. Regarding the original processing steps: A later analysis counted about 80 million unique TCR beta chains across the 666 repertoires, and 9.5 million to 11 million of these chains were shared by at least two donors. Raw reads were error-corrected and collapsed into unique sequences by a nearest-neighbor algorithm in which closely related sequences were merged to remove PCR and sequencing errors. V, D and J gene segments were assigned by aligning CDR3 sequences to IMGT reference sequences. For a sequence to be retained, a match of at least six nucleotides to both a V gene segment and a J gene segment was required. Rearrangements were called productive when the CDR3 lacked stop codons and stayed in frame with V and J; all others were non-productive. CDR3 was defined by IMGT convention, running from the second conserved V-encoded cysteine to the conserved J-encoded phenylalanine. Sequences without an unambiguous match to a single V gene segment were excluded from the earlier analysis of 500 to 700 of the donors. An earlier analysis of about 590 of the donors classified V segments as functional when productive rearrangements were above 56.7% and as segregating when the standard deviation between donors was above 5%. A statistical classification framework was built to diagnose cytomegalovirus status from the catalog of TCR beta chain sequences. In a later analysis, TCR nucleotide sequences were compared against IMGT/GENE-DB human TR gene sequences so that V and J genes could be assigned. In a later analysis, CDR3 sequences and most-parsimonious VDJ recombination scenarios were assigned using the TCRdist pipeline. A later analysis defined each TCR beta chain by its CDR3 amino acid sequence plus V-gene family, and excluded reads lacking a unique V-gene family. As a way to deal with suspected cross-contamination and a sequencing artifact, a later analysis dropped over 550 nucleotide sequences that were highly shared and had low generation probability. In a later analysis, a clonal expansion index for each public chain was calculated from normalized within-repertoire ranks of inferred template counts. In a later analysis, generation probabilities were computed with a VDJ recombination model fitted to out-of-frame rearrangements, and the resulting probabilities were checked against IGoR. Hypergeometric tests were used in a later analysis to score TCR-TCR, TCR-HLA and TCR-CMV co-occurrence, with a repertoire-size bias correction applied to the TCR pairs. A later analysis estimated false discovery rates by permuting HLA or CMV assignments 20 times. In a later analysis, co-occurring TCRs were grouped with DBSCAN, and TCRdist sequence similarity was added when clustering was performed within HLA-allele-positive subsets. Repertoires with fewer than 30,000 or more than 120,000 public chains, plus five repertoires with anomalous nucleotide sharing, were excluded from co-occurrence clustering. TCRdb took over this immuneACCESS table, retaining in-frame rearrangements with V and J assigned. Such tables are incomplete; in checked studies, under half of the missing clones stem from an unresolved V gene, and the remainder is unexplained. V and J calls and clone size are given by that table; D and trimming were obtained from the DNA. Recorded for this sample are around 150,000 clones; over 70% of them occurred a single time. Around 3% of the sample lies in the top ten.

The cohort was made up of about 670 healthy bone marrow donors. At the time of sampling, every cohort member was nominally healthy, though immune exposures that went unrecorded were likely present. The donor was CMV seronegative and was included in the group of under 450 seronegative cohort members. A peripheral blood sample was provided by each donor, and peripheral blood mononuclear cells were used for TCR beta sequencing. Genomic DNA extraction from the blood cell samples was performed with the Qiagen DNeasy Blood Extraction Kit. The investigation overall reported the following: In a later genetic analysis, fewer N-insertions in productive TCRs were reported among donors in an Asian-associated ancestry cluster than the roughly 700-donor mean. The study listed approximately 150 TCR beta chains as associated with cytomegalovirus. Cytomegalovirus status was reported to be diagnosed by the classifier with high specificity and sensitivity in both the original and validation cohorts. CMV serostatus was the only immune exposure information available for the cohort. A cluster of highly shared sequence variants was judged likely to represent a technical artifact of the sequencing pipeline. Broadly in line with IMGT annotations, most TCR beta V segments showed up in productive rearrangements about 87% or about 30% of the time in an earlier analysis of several hundred of the donors. The 87-base-pair reads could not distinguish some IMGT-functional V segments, including TRBV6-2 and TRBV6-3, so those segments were excluded. Across donors, most TCR sequences were observed very rarely, whereas some public TCRs were present in many individuals. According to a later analysis, parvovirus B19, influenza, CMV and Epstein-Barr virus appeared linked to several top co-occurrence clusters. Most CMV-associated TCR beta chains appeared to be HLA-restricted in a later analysis, and the HLA associations seemed to be driven largely by CMV exposure. Specific HLA alleles were associated with roughly 16,000 TCR beta sequences at a false discovery rate of 0.05 in a later analysis. Correlated functional status among segregating V segments might reflect linkage disequilibrium, but an unknown experimental factor could not be ruled out. In vitro tests confirmed that a few of the cytomegalovirus-associated TCR beta chains recognize cytomegalovirus antigens. Because counts were too low, fewer than 20 rarely observed V segments, including chromosome 9 orphons, were excluded from the earlier analysis of several hundred of the donors. Because HLA typing was unavailable for some donors at each locus, only the typed subset was used in association tests. When HLA alleles, especially DR and DQ, strongly co-occurred, TCR associations were difficult to assign to individual alleles. An association between a missense DCLRE1C variant and V-gene and J-gene trimming of TCR beta chains was found in a later genetic analysis and replicated in an independent cohort. A later analysis found that TCR association rates varied across HLA loci, with DRB1 alleles showing the most associated TCRs and HLA-C alleles the fewest. In this cohort, only TCR beta chains were sequenced, and detectable features were limited by the absence of alpha or paired-chain data. The authors suggested that the approach could potentially be extended to other disease states and immunological phenotypes. A further reported finding was that TCR beta sequences accurately predicted the HLA-A and HLA-B alleles for most subjects in the first cohort. The presence/absence analyses assumed that sequencing depth was roughly uniform across donors, and that assumption may not be true. A later analysis found that HLA-associated TCR beta chains were more clonally expanded and had lower generation probabilities than equally common non-associated chains.

Comments on this clone: No antigen is known for it. No clone much larger than this one lies a single base away; base qualities are absent.

Its CDR3 holds 13 amino acids, cysteine through phenylalanine. Left in the record is the CDR3 DNA by itself, 39 bases read in frame from the first base. The germline V gene (reference sequence) gives CDR1 as SGHNT and CDR2 as YYREEE. V and J are truncated by 4 bases and 3 bases respectively, leaving an intervening sequence of 10 bases. The chain couples TRBV5-4 to TRBJ1-1, with the D gene not confidently named. The TCR sequence derives from a male donor in good health and CMV-seronegative. Material: PBMCs. The CDR3 in this case is CASSRYTDTEAFF. The sequence in DNA is TGTGCCAGCAGCCGCTATACTGACACTGAAGCTTTCTTT.